Listed here is a single T cell receptor beta chain. The data are from a study of blood T cell repertoires in COVID-19. Whole-study context: Donors in the United States, Italy and Spain gave samples during acute or convalescent COVID-19. T cells, B-cell-depleted T cells, or PBMCs provided the cDNA or gDNA that served as material.

How the authors handled the data: Reference gene primer amplification in the assay estimated nucleated cell counts. Libraries were prepared by immunoSEQ multiplex PCR; TCRdb keeps only in-frame clonotypes and omits some of them. The V and J calls and the clone size are those of that table, but D and trimming were determined from the DNA. The sample holds some 100,000 clones, 70% to 90% seen once. The CDR3 runs 15 residues. The V gene's germline CDR1 is SGHDT and CDR2 YYEEEE. Trimming took off 2 bases at V and 5 bases at J, with 17 bases between the two ends. The genes are TRBV5-6 and TRBJ2-7; possible D gene TRBD2, 5 bases. Sequencing input: peripheral blood. This TCR came from an older man who had recovered from COVID-19. CDR3 coding DNA: TGTGCCAGCAGCTTAGGCGGGTCCTTCCTAGACGAGCAGTACTTC. It yields the protein CASSLGGSFLDEQYF.